The sequence of this TCR beta chain was determined in a study of shared clonotypes between healthy human individuals. General observations from the study: Clonotypes shared by all four sorted-subset donors had higher generation probabilities than non-shared clonotypes. The sharing of about 5% of naive CD4 clonotypes was seen across several donors.

Notes on this clone: Its antigen remains unidentified.

The naive CD8 population came from CD45RO-negative cells selected for CCR7, without terminally differentiated effector memory CD45RA+ cells. All donors qualified as healthy HIV-negative adults and had experienced no recent acute infections or vaccinations. Germline CDR1 MNHEY, CDR2 SVGAGI. CDR3 length: 14 residues. The trim removed 5 bases at V and 5 bases at J, leaving 8 bases unmatched. The table came from immunoSEQ multiplex PCR; TCRdb's copy has only in-frame clones and leaves some out. The top ten hold about 1.1% of the sample, which has around 2,000,000 clones, about 95% seen once. The clonotype comes from a man in his late teens or twenties in good health. The source material was naive CD8+ T cells sorted from blood. The gene calls are TRBV6-5 and TRBJ1-2; 7 bases fit TRBD1. The CDR3 DNA reads as TGTGCCAGCAGTATGGAGGGGGCTCTATATGGCTACACCTTC. It translates to CASSMEGALYGYTF.